The sequence of this TCR beta chain was determined in a study of T cells in Graves' hyperthyroidism and ophthalmopathy. Template material for amplifying TCR beta CDR3 regions consisted of RNA transcripts. The HTBI primer set served for first-round RT-PCR of the TCR CDR3. TCRdb redid the calling of the multiplex PCR reads with MiXCR, one entry per CDR3 protein. The sample shows about 50,000 distinct CDR3 sequences, about half of them seen only once. On this clonotype: Its antigen is unknown.

Overall study findings and caveats: Through a model of 13 V-J features, ophthalmopathy was separated from stable hyperthyroidism.

The CDR3 is 17 residues long. In germline, CDR1 is SNHLY, CDR2 FYNNEI. J gave up 5 bases and V 6 bases, and 14 bases lay outside the gene matches. The sequencing input was peripheral blood or thyroid tissue (not recorded which). This rearrangement joins TRBV2 to TRBJ2-5; 11 bases match TRBD2. The source of this sequence is a woman aged 45-59 years with Graves' hyperthyroidism. CDR3 residues: CASRPLAGGARWETQYF. The CDR3 bases are TGTGCCAGCAGGCCTCTAGCGGGAGGAGCGAGGTGGGAGACCCAGTACTTC.